These 26 T cell receptor beta chains came from one sample sequenced in a study of cytomegalovirus exposure and HLA in healthy donors. Only in-frame clones appear in the TCRdb table, and some are missing; sequencing was by immunoSEQ multiplex PCR. Counted here are about 350,000 clones, 87% occurring once; the ten biggest clones make up approximately 1.1%. Specimen: PBMCs. The receptors shown here come from a woman aged 30 to 39 in good health and CMV-seropositive.

The chain has TRBV7-2 and TRBJ2-5; 14 nucleotides align to TRBD2. The CDR3 consists of 17 residues. J gave up 5 bases and V 1 base, and 6 bases lay outside the gene matches. Germline-derived CDR1 and CDR2 are SGHTA and FQGNSA. The CDR3 here is CASSLVGTSGSHETQYF. The CDR3 bases are TGTGCCAGCAGCTTAGTCGGGACTAGCGGGAGTCACGAGACCCAGTACTTC. Drawing the rest from reference TRBV7-2 and TRBJ2-5, the complete variable domain is GAGVSQSPSNKVTEKGKDVELRCDPISGHTALYWYRQSLGQGLEFLIYFQGNSAPDKSGLPSDRFSAERTGGSVSTLTIQRTQQEDSAVYLCASSLVGTSGSHETQYFGPGTRLLVL.

The genes are TRBV12-5 and TRBJ2-1; the D gene is possibly TRBD1 (5 bases). This CDR3 comprises 14 residues. Germline CDR1 is LGHNT and CDR2 is FRNRAP. The V gene lost 1 base and the J gene lost 1 base, with 5 bases spanning the gap. CDR3 loop: CASGLEGSYNEQFF. For the CDR3, the DNA is TGTGCTAGTGGTTTGGAGGGGTCCTACAATGAGCAGTTCTTC.

This sequence joins TRBV10-2 and TRBJ2-5, with 7 bases matching TRBD1. Germline CDR1 reads WSHSY; CDR2 reads SAAADI. V was pared by 4 bases and J by 3 bases, with 2 bases of the junction left unmatched. There are 13 residues in the CDR3. For the CDR3, the DNA is TGCGCCAGCAGTGGGACAGGCAAAGAGACCCAGTACTTC. It translates to CASSGTGKETQYF.

This clone appeared a few times. This chain connects TRBV28 to TRBJ1-2; weak D call: TRBD1 (6 bases). Germline V gene data show CDR1 as MDHEN and CDR2 as SYDVKM. The germline V and J ends were trimmed by 5 bases and 1 base, with 14 bases remaining between them. This CDR3 has 15 residues. CDR3 nucleotides: TGTGCCAGCAGTCTACATCGGACAGTTAACTATGGCTACACCTTC. Translation gives CASSLHRTVNYGYTF.

V gene TRBV6-5 combines with J gene TRBJ1-3; D ambiguous. Per germline, CDR1 MNHEY and CDR2 SVGAGI. The CDR3 totals 14 residues. Trimming took off 0 bases at V and 8 bases at J, with 11 bases between the two ends. The CDR3 sequence is CASSYSLSGDTIYF. Written as DNA, the CDR3 is TGTGCCAGCAGTTACTCCCTTTCGGGTGACACCATATATTTT.

The V gene is TRBV6-5, the J gene TRBJ1-1, with 11 bases aligning to TRBD1. CDR3 length: 13 amino acids. Germline CDR1 and CDR2: MNHEY and SVGAGI. Trimming took 2 bases from V and 10 from J; bases not matched to a gene: 3. CDR3 sequence (DNA): TGTGCCAGCAGTTACGAGGACAGGGGGCGAGCTTTCTTT. Amino acids: CASSYEDRGRAFF.

V gene TRBV14 combines with J gene TRBJ2-7; D is perhaps TRBD2 (5 bases). V was pared by 0 bases and J by 0 bases, with 12 bases between. Germline CDR1 is SGHDN and CDR2 is FVKESK. The length of the CDR3 is 16 residues. In DNA form, the CDR3 reads TGTGCCAGCAGCCAAGAGGGCCCCCGGGACTCCTACGAGCAGTACTTC. It codes for CASSQEGPRDSYEQYF.

This clone appeared once. The rearrangement links TRBV18 to TRBJ1-2, with D possibly being TRBD1 (6 bases). V was cut by 3 bases and J by 4 bases, with 15 bases left in between. CDR3 size: 15 residues. Germline CDR1 is KGHSH and CDR2 is LQKENI. The DNA for the CDR3 is TGTGCCAGCTCACCCGGTTCATTACAGGGCTATGGCTACACCTTC. Amino acids: CASSPGSLQGYGYTF. Supplemented by reference TRBV18 and TRBJ1-2, the full variable domain reads NAGVMQNPRHLVRRRGQEARLRCSPMKGHSHVYWYRQLPEEGLKFMVYLQKENIIDESGMPKERFSAEFPKEGPSILRIQQVVRGDSAAYFCASSPGSLQGYGYTFGSGTRLTVV.

The chain links TRBV9 to TRBJ2-2; D tentatively fits TRBD1 or TRBD2 (5 bases each). Trimming cost V 3 bases and J 2 bases, with 17 bases left between them. The CDR3 is 17 amino acids. Looked up from germline, CDR1 is SGDLS and CDR2 is YYNGEE. CDR3 DNA sequence: TGTGCCAGCAGCGGAACCGGGACCACCACTAACACCGGGGAGCTGTTTTTT. It is translated as CASSGTGTTTNTGELFF.

The rearrangement links TRBV6-5 to TRBJ2-7; TRBD1 might be the D (6 bases). The CDR3 is made up of 15 amino acids. V was clipped by 5 bases and J by 4 bases, with 18 bases between them. Germline CDR1 MNHEY, CDR2 SVGAGI. The CDR3 loop is CASSPRGGLGYEQYF. In DNA, the CDR3 is TGTGCCAGCAGTCCCCGAGGGGGTCTTGGGTACGAGCAGTACTTC.

CDR3 nucleotide sequence: TGTGCCAGCAGGTCCGGGACGGTATATCAGCCCCAGCATTTT. This encodes CASRSGTVYQPQHF. The gene calls are TRBV28 and TRBJ1-5; a weak D match, TRBD1 (5 bases). The V and J ends lost 6 bases and 5 bases respectively, with 14 bases between them. CDR3 size: 14 residues. CDR1 MDHEN and CDR2 SYDVKM come from the germline V gene.

V gene TRBV6-5 combines with J gene TRBJ2-7; D uncertain. The V gene's germline CDR1 is MNHEY and CDR2 SVGAGI. The CDR3 extends over 12 amino acids. The ends were cut back, 7 bases at V and 1 base at J, with 8 bases in the middle. CDR3 DNA: TGTGCCAGCAAGGGATCTTCCTACGAGCAGTACTTC. This translates into CASKGSSYEQYF.

V and J are TRBV5-1 and TRBJ1-2; D might be TRBD1 (5 bases). This CDR3 comprises 14 residues. Germline V lookup: CDR1 SGHRS, CDR2 YFSETQ. V dropped 2 bases and J dropped 0 bases, with 8 bases sitting between them. The CDR3 DNA reads as TGCGCCAGCAGCTTCGGGACGGCTAACTATGGCTACACCTTC. Translation: CASSFGTANYGYTF.

This clone occurred a few times. The chain has TRBV2 and TRBJ1-5; D ambiguous. The V end was cut by 4 bases, the J end by 3 bases, with 13 bases between. Germline V CDR1 and CDR2: SNHLY, FYNNEI. The CDR3 sequence is 15 residues long. CDR3 sequence (DNA): TGTGCCAGCAGTGCGTCTCTAGGGTACAATCAGCCCCAGCATTTT. This encodes CASSASLGYNQPQHF.

J is TRBJ2-5 and V is TRBV6-1, with 8 bases that match TRBD1. The CDR3 runs to 13 residues. The germline V gene encodes CDR1 MNHNS and CDR2 SASEGT. V lost 4 bases to trimming and J lost 9 bases; unmatched junction nucleotides: 7. The CDR3 spells CASSGTGSGAQYF. Here the CDR3 DNA reads TGTGCCAGCAGTGGGACAGGGAGTGGGGCCCAGTACTTC.

The chain is built from TRBV18 and TRBJ1-1; unclear D gene. The CDR3 totals 15 residues. CDR1 KGHSH and CDR2 LQKENI come from the germline V gene. Between the trimmed V and J ends, which lost 0 bases and 5 bases, there was a span of 13 bases. Written as DNA, the CDR3 is TGTGCCAGCTCACCACCACGGGGTGATAGGACTGAAGCTTTCTTT. Its protein product is CASSPPRGDRTEAFF.

This chain connects TRBV5-1 to TRBJ2-2; D is unclear. Germline values: CDR1 SGHRS, CDR2 YFSETQ. CDR3 size: 13 residues. V was shortened by 1 base and J by 4 bases, with 5 bases between the two germline ends. The DNA for the CDR3 is TGCGCCAGCAGCTTGTACAGCACCGGGGAGCTGTTTTTT. As protein: CASSLYSTGELFF.

The chain has TRBV27 and TRBJ2-1; D not resolved. Trimming cost V 3 bases and J 8 bases, with 14 bases left between them. This CDR3 spans 14 amino acids. The germline V gene encodes CDR1 MNHEY and CDR2 SMNVEV (reference sequence). CDR3 in amino acids: CASSFALSDDEQFF. Written as DNA, the CDR3 is TGTGCCAGCAGTTTCGCCCTATCTGATGATGAGCAGTTCTTC.

This clone was seen more than once but under ten times. This chain joins TRBV14 and TRBJ2-2, with 7 bases lining up with TRBD2. CDR1 SGHDN and CDR2 FVKESK come from the germline V gene. The J segment lost 6 bases and the V segment lost 4 bases, leaving 5 bases of the junction unmatched. CDR3 size: 14 residues. CDR3 nucleotide sequence: TGTGCCAGCAGCCCCTTTGCGGGGGCCGGGGAGCTGTTTTTT. As protein: CASSPFAGAGELFF. Supplemented by reference TRBV14 and TRBJ2-2, the full variable domain reads EAGVTQFPSHSVIEKGQTVTLRCDPISGHDNLYWYRRVMGKEIKFLLHFVKESKQDESGMPNNRFLAERTGGTYSTLKVQPAELEDSGVYFCASSPFAGAGELFFGEGSRLTVL.

J is TRBJ2-1 and V is TRBV5-1; the D is unclear. Per the germline V gene, CDR1 is SGHRS and CDR2 is YFSETQ. The CDR3 is made up of 14 amino acids. V gave up 6 bases and J gave up 8 bases, with 18 bases separating them. The CDR3 loop reads CASTPGPTDDEQFF. The CDR3, as DNA: TGCGCCAGCACCCCCGGGCCAACGGACGATGAGCAGTTCTTC. Filled out from reference TRBV5-1 and TRBJ2-1, the complete variable domain reads KAGVTQTPRYLIKTRGQQVTLSCSPISGHRSVSWYQQTPGQGLQFLFEYFSETQRNKGNFPGRFSGRQFSNSRSEMNVSTLELGDSALYLCASTPGPTDDEQFFGPGTRLTVL.

The rearrangement uses TRBV15 and TRBJ1-4, with D possibly matching TRBD1 (5 bases). The CDR3 totals 18 residues. In germline, CDR1 is LNHNV, CDR2 YYDKDF (reference sequence). The V and J ends lost 3 bases and 2 bases respectively, with 19 bases between them. This CDR3 reads CATSSGGDAAGTNEKLFF. CDR3 sequence (DNA): TGTGCCACCAGCAGTGGGGGGGATGCCGCAGGGACTAATGAAAAACTGTTTTTT.

Note on this clone: Other DNA sequences in this sample translate to the same CDR3. V is TRBV9 and J is TRBJ2-2, with D unclear. Germline-derived CDR1 and CDR2 are SGDLS and YYNGEE. Trimming left V 0 bases short and J 4 bases short, with 7 bases between. The CDR3 consists of 14 residues. The CDR3 region is CASSVVLGTGELFF. For the CDR3, the DNA is TGTGCCAGCAGCGTAGTGCTGGGCACCGGGGAGCTGTTTTTT.

In its sample, this clone was seen once. V is TRBV5-8 and J is TRBJ2-7; D ambiguous. Germline V gene sequence: CDR1 SGHTS, CDR2 YDEGEE. Trimming shortened V by 0 bases and J by 1 base, and 8 bases separated the two germline ends. The CDR3 is 14 amino acids. This chain's CDR3 is CASSLGPESYEQYF. The CDR3 nucleotides are TGTGCCAGCAGCTTGGGGCCCGAATCCTACGAGCAGTACTTC.

The chain is built from TRBV6-5 and TRBJ2-7; tentatively, D is TRBD1 (7 bases). The CDR3 length is 15 residues. Germline lookup yields CDR1 MNHEY and CDR2 SVGAGI. V dropped 2 bases and J dropped 4 bases, with 15 bases sitting between them. The CDR3 coding sequence is TGTGCCAGCAGTTACCTCGGAGGGGGCGGGTACGAGCAGTACTTC. Residues: CASSYLGGGGYEQYF.

This rearrangement joins TRBV5-4 to TRBJ1-1; 7 bases match TRBD1. V shed 5 bases, J shed 5 bases, and the junction held 9 bases outside the gene matches. Germline V gives CDR1 SGHNT, CDR2 YYREEE (reference sequence). This CDR3 contains 14 residues. The CDR3 protein is CASRKTGETTEAFF. The DNA of the CDR3 is TGTGCCAGCAGAAAAACAGGGGAAACAACTGAAGCTTTCTTT.

The chain has TRBV5-4 and TRBJ2-5; 8 bases fit TRBD2. Germline V gene sequence: CDR1 SGHNT, CDR2 YYREEE (reference sequence). The V segment lost 3 bases and the J segment 5 bases; nucleotides outside the gene matches: 6. The CDR3 is 14 amino acids. The CDR3 here is CASSSGLAGETQYF. The CDR3 DNA follows: TGTGCCAGCAGCTCCGGACTAGCCGGGGAGACCCAGTACTTC.